There are many counts of the clone carrying this T cell receptor beta chain. Its specificity is unknown. On each TCR cDNA molecule, a unique molecular identifier was present. TCRdb re-derived calls from the 5' RACE reads in MiXCR, one entry per CDR3 protein. The sample holds some 38,000 distinct CDR3 sequences, 6.5% to 8.5% seen once. The sample belongs to a study of spatial heterogeneity in lung cancer. Study findings and constraints: Whereas they appeared in blood less at follow-up, ubiquitous expanded tumor TCRs appeared there more at resection.

The germline gives CDR1 MDHEN, CDR2 SYDVKM. Unmatched junction bases numbered 9, after V lost 5 bases and J lost 4 bases. This CDR3 comprises 15 residues. Time point of the sample: sample taken at primary tumor resection. Sequencing used PBMCs, obtained at surgery. This rearrangement joins TRBV28 to TRBJ2-7; 9 bases are shared with TRBD2. The clonotype comes from a male donor with early-stage non-small cell lung cancer. The CDR3 here is CASSRALAGSYEQYV. CDR3 DNA: TGTGCCAGCAGTCGTGCCCTAGCGGGATCATACGAGCAGTACGTC.